The 9 T cell receptor beta chains below all came from one sample that was sequenced in a study of siplizumab effects on memory and regulatory T cells. Measured with immunoSEQ multiplex PCR; TCRdb has only the in-frame clones, and not every one. The sample records around 100,000 clones, about 95% being singletons. Sample: non-Treg CD4+ T cells sorted from blood. The receptors were gathered from a human donor in good health.

This chain joins TRBV19 and TRBJ2-3, with 7 positions matching TRBD2. With V trimmed by 8 bases and J by 6 bases, 8 bases remained unmatched. This CDR3 region has 13 residues. Germline V gives CDR1 LNHDA, CDR2 SQIVND (reference sequence). The CDR3 protein is CASRTPGGDTQYF. DNA of the CDR3: TGTGCCAGTCGGACACCCGGGGGGGATACGCAGTATTTT.

This clone has only one observation. The rearrangement links TRBV7-6 to TRBJ2-5; no reliable D call. V dropped 5 bases and J dropped 2 bases, with 6 bases sitting between them. This CDR3 is built from 12 residues. In germline, CDR1 is SGHVS, CDR2 FNYEAQ. The CDR3 here is CASSRVQETQYF. CDR3 DNA sequence: TGTGCCAGCAGCCGAGTTCAAGAGACCCAGTACTTC.

V gene TRBV2 combines with J gene TRBJ1-3; D is ambiguous. The germline V and J ends were trimmed by 6 bases and 4 bases, with 10 bases remaining between them. This CDR3 has 13 amino acids. Germline CDR1 SNHLY, CDR2 FYNNEI. CDR3 protein: CASSTTVGNTIYF. CDR3 bases: TGTGCCAGCAGCACAACAGTGGGAAACACCATATATTTT.

CDR3 region: CASSPLAGSAGELFF. DNA of the CDR3: TGTGCCAGTAGTCCACTAGCGGGATCTGCCGGGGAGCTGTTTTTT. The chain couples TRBV19 to TRBJ2-2, with 10 bases matching TRBD2. The germline V gene encodes CDR1 LNHDA and CDR2 SQIVND (reference sequence). With 5 bases clipped from V and 6 bases from J, the junction kept 6 bases outside the gene matches. The CDR3 consists of 15 residues.

This sequence joins TRBV5-1 and TRBJ2-5; no clear D gene. The DNA end lines up better with TRBJ2-7; the J call may be wrong. CDR1 and CDR2 (germline): SGHRS, YFSETQ. This CDR3 is built from 13 residues. The CDR3: CASRSVSSYEQYF. The CDR3 region has the DNA TGCGCCAGCAGAAGCGTGAGCTCCTACGAGCAGTACTTC.

This chain joins TRBV15 and TRBJ1-5; D is ambiguous. The CDR3 has 15 amino acids. Deletions cut 0 bases from V and 0 bases from J, with 6 bases between. The germline gives CDR1 LNHNV, CDR2 YYDKDF (reference sequence). CDR3 in amino acids: CATSREVGSNQPQHF. CDR3 sequence (DNA): TGTGCCACCAGCAGAGAGGTCGGTAGCAATCAGCCCCAGCATTTT.

CDR3 amino acids: CASSLLTDEQFF. CDR3 nucleotide sequence: TGCGCCAGCAGCCTCCTGACGGATGAGCAGTTCTTC. The rearrangement joins TRBV5-1 to TRBJ2-1; D is unclear. Germline V gives CDR1 SGHRS, CDR2 YFSETQ. The CDR3 runs to 12 residues. V lost 4 bases to trimming and J lost 8 bases, with 10 bases between them.

This chain joins TRBV10-2 and TRBJ2-1; 9 bases fit TRBD1. V shed 7 bases, J shed 3 bases, and the junction held 1 base outside the gene matches. Germline V CDR1 and CDR2: WSHSY, SAAADI. This CDR3 is built from 13 residues. In DNA form, the CDR3 reads TGCGCCAGCATGACAGGGGGCTACAATGAGCAGTTCTTC. It is translated as CASMTGGYNEQFF.

Points on this clone: Other nucleotide sequences from this sample produce the same CDR3. The chain combines TRBV6-6 with TRBJ1-1; the D is unclear. The germline gives CDR1 MNHNY, CDR2 SVGAGI (reference sequence). CDR3 length equals 13 residues. V was pared by 2 bases and J by 4 bases, with 8 bases between. CDR3 protein: CASSYREGTEAFF. The CDR3 bases are TGTGCCAGCAGTTACAGGGAAGGCACTGAAGCTTTCTTT.